A selection of T cell receptor beta chains follows, all from one sample in a study of shared clonotypes between healthy human individuals. The table came from immunoSEQ multiplex PCR; TCRdb's copy has only in-frame clones and leaves some out. This sample yields 560,000 or so clones, of which 96% are seen a single time; approximately 0.12% belongs to the top ten. Input material: naive CD8+ T cells sorted from blood. These receptors all come from a woman in her 30s in good health. CDR3s include the opening cysteine and the closing phenylalanine or tryptophan. The order of the fields is D gene, clone size, J gene, V gene, CDR3 protein, CDR3 DNA. The D gene is left open where the match is weak. Expanded clones are given a class, and other clones once, few, many or no size at all.

>.|.|TRBJ2-1|TRBV27
CASSLAGTRSYNEQFF
TGTGCCAGCAGTTTAGCCGGGACTCGCTCCTACAATGAGCAGTTCTTC
>TRBD1|.|TRBJ2-5|TRBV7-9
CASSKRLPGGAGETQYF
TGTGCCAGCAGCAAAAGACTTCCAGGGGGCGCAGGAGAGACCCAGTACTTC
>TRBD1|.|TRBJ1-3|TRBV7-6
CASSQSPGTGLKNTIYF
TGTGCCAGCAGCCAATCTCCGGGGACAGGGTTAAAGAACACCATATATTTT
>.|.|TRBJ2-2|TRBV29-1
CSVGTANTGELFF
TGCAGCGTTGGGACCGCGAACACCGGGGAGCTGTTTTTT
>.|.|TRBJ2-6|TRBV6-6
CASTEGDSGANVLTF
TGTGCCAGCACCGAAGGCGACTCTGGGGCCAACGTCCTGACTTTC
>TRBD1|.|TRBJ2-7|TRBV28
CASKPGQSYEQYF
TGTGCCAGCAAACCGGGACAGTCCTACGAGCAGTACTTC
>.|few|TRBJ1-5|TRBV5-6
CASSLGNQPQHF
TGTGCCAGCAGCTTGGGGAATCAGCCCCAGCATTTT
>TRBD2|.|TRBJ2-7|TRBV11-1
CASSSGGGRIYEQYF
TGTGCCAGCAGCTCGGGCGGGGGACGGATCTACGAGCAGTACTTC
>TRBD1|.|TRBJ2-7|TRBV19
CASSTTDRERPYEQYF
TGTGCCAGTAGTACCACGGACAGGGAAAGACCCTACGAGCAGTACTTC
>.|.|TRBJ1-5|TRBV7-9
CASSFDRGSNQPQHF
TGTGCCAGCAGCTTTGACAGAGGGAGCAATCAGCCCCAGCATTTT
>.|.|TRBJ2-1|TRBV7-6
CASSLDGSNNEQFF
TGTGCCAGCAGCTTAGACGGGAGTAACAATGAGCAGTTCTTC
>.|.|TRBJ2-7|TRBV6-1
CASSDGIGYEQYF
TGTGCCAGCAGTGATGGGATTGGGTACGAGCAGTACTTC
>.|.|TRBJ2-1|TRBV9
CASSSTRGGNEQFF
TGTGCCAGCAGCTCAACTCGAGGGGGCAATGAGCAGTTCTTC
>.|.|TRBJ2-7|TRBV28
CASSLTAGYYEQYF
TGTGCCAGCAGTTTAACGGCAGGTTACTACGAGCAGTACTTC
>TRBD2|.|TRBJ2-1|TRBV27
CASSLRGNPASSYNEQFF
TGTGCCAGCAGTTTGCGGGGGAATCCTGCTTCGTCCTACAATGAGCAGTTCTTC
>TRBD1|.|TRBJ1-4|TRBV15
CATSKPRQGINEKLFF
TGTGCCACCAGCAAGCCGAGACAGGGAATTAATGAAAAACTGTTTTTT
>.|.|TRBJ2-5|TRBV9
CASSVERALGQETQYF
TGTGCCAGCAGCGTAGAAAGGGCCCTGGGGCAAGAGACCCAGTACTTC
>TRBD1|.|TRBJ2-2|TRBV6-5
CASSYAGGAGELFF
TGTGCCAGCAGTTACGCAGGGGGTGCCGGGGAGCTGTTTTTT
>TRBD1|once|TRBJ2-2|TRBV11-3
CASSLGDRVVNTGELFF
TGTGCCAGCAGCTTAGGGGACAGGGTTGTGAACACCGGGGAGCTGTTTTTT
>.|.|TRBJ1-2|TRBV27
CASSFGPNYGYTF
TGTGCCAGCAGTTTCGGGCCTAACTATGGCTACACCTTC
>.|.|TRBJ1-2|TRBV20-1
CSARLDGSRNF
TGCAGTGCTAGATTGGACGGATCTAGAAACTTC
>.|.|TRBJ2-7|TRBV27
CASSPAKGYEQYF
TGTGCCAGCAGCCCCGCGAAAGGCTACGAGCAGTACTTC
>TRBD1|.|TRBJ2-7|TRBV5-4
CASSGTAEQYF
TGTGCCAGCAGCGGGACAGCCGAGCAGTACTTC
>TRBD1|.|TRBJ2-2|TRBV27
CASSTGTGGHGELFF
TGTGCCAGCAGTACCGGGACAGGGGGTCACGGGGAGCTGTTTTTT
>.|.|TRBJ2-7|TRBV6-1
CASSLGPNYEQYF
TGTGCCAGCAGTTTGGGGCCGAACTACGAGCAGTACTTC
>.|.|TRBJ2-1|TRBV20-1
CSPSSYNEQFF
TGCAGTCCTAGTAGCTACAATGAGCAGTTCTTC
>.|.|TRBJ2-7|TRBV19
CASSGGHNYEQYF
TGTGCCAGTAGTGGCGGACACAACTACGAGCAGTACTTC
>.|.|TRBJ1-1|TRBV20-1
CSASRGSEAFF
TGCAGTGCTTCCAGGGGATCTGAAGCTTTCTTT
>.|.|TRBJ1-1|TRBV7-9
CASSPHEAREAFF
TGTGCCAGCAGCCCGCATGAGGCCCGTGAAGCTTTCTTT
>.|.|TRBJ2-7|TRBV7-9
CASSLKLVGVHEQYF
TGTGCCAGCAGCTTAAAATTGGTGGGAGTCCACGAGCAGTACTTC
>.|.|TRBJ2-2|TRBV13
CASSLGPEGIGGELFF
TGTGCCAGCAGCTTAGGCCCCGAGGGGATCGGCGGGGAGCTGTTTTTT
>.|.|TRBJ2-7|TRBV27
CASSLRGEQYF
TGTGCCAGCAGTTTACGGGGCGAGCAGTACTTC